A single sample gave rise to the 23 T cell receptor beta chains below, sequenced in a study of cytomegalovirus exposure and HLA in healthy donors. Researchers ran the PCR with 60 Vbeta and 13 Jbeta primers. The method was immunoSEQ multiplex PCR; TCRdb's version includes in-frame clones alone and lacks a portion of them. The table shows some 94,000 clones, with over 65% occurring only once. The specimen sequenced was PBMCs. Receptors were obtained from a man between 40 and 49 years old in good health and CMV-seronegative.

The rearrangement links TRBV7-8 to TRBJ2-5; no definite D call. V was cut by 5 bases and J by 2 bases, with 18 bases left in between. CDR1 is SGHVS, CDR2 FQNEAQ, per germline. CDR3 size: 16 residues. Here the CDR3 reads CASSQQLGVEQETQYF. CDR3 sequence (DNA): TGTGCCAGCAGCCAACAGTTAGGTGTGGAACAAGAGACCCAGTACTTC. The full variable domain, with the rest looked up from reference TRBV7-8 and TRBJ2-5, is GAGVSQSPRYKVAKRGQDVALRCDPISGHVSLFWYQQALGQGPEFLTYFQNEAQLDKSGLPSDRFFAERPEGSVSTLKIQRTQQEDSAVYLCASSQQLGVEQETQYFGPGTRLLVL.

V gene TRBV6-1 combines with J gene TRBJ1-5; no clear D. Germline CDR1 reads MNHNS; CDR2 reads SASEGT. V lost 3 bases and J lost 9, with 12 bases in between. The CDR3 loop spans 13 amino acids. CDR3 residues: CASSDSGSRPQHF. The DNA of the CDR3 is TGTGCCAGCAGTGATAGTGGTAGCCGGCCCCAGCATTTT.

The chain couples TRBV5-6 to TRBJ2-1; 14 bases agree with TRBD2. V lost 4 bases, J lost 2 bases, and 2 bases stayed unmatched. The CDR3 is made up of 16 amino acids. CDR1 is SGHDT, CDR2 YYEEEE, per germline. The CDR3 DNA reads TGTGCCAGCAGCGGGACTAGCGGGGGAACCTACAATGAGCAGTTCTTC. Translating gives CASSGTSGGTYNEQFF.

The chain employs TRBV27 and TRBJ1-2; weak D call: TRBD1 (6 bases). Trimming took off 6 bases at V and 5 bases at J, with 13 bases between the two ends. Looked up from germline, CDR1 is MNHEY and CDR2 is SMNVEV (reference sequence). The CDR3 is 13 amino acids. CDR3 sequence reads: CASSGQPQYGYTF. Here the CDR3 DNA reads TGTGCCAGCAGCGGACAGCCCCAATATGGCTACACCTTC.

CDR3 protein: CASSPSGGPSGTQYF. CDR3 sequence (DNA): TGTGCCAGCAGTCCCAGCGGGGGGCCCTCCGGGACCCAGTACTTC. This rearrangement joins TRBV2 to TRBJ2-5; 9 bases align to TRBD2. J was trimmed by 7 bases and V by 5 bases; bases with no gene match: 11. Germline CDR1 SNHLY, CDR2 FYNNEI. The CDR3 consists of 15 residues. Combining the CDR3 with reference TRBV2 and TRBJ2-5 gives the whole variable domain EPEVTQTPSHQVTQMGQEVILRCVPISNHLYFYWYRQILGQKVEFLVSFYNNEISEKSEIFDDQFSVERPDGSNFTLKIRSTKLEDSAMYFCASSPSGGPSGTQYFGPGTRLLVL.

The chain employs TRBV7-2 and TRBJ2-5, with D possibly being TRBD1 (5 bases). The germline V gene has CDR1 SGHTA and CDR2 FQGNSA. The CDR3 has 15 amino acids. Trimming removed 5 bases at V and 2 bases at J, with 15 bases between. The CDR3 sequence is CASSLRAPGQETQYF. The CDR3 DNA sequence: TGTGCCAGCAGCCTCCGGGCGCCAGGGCAAGAGACCCAGTACTTC. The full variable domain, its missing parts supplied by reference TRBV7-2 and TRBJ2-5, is GAGVSQSPSNKVTEKGKDVELRCDPISGHTALYWYRQSLGQGLEFLIYFQGNSAPDKSGLPSDRFSAERTGGSVSTLTIQRTQQEDSAVYLCASSLRAPGQETQYFGPGTRLLVL.

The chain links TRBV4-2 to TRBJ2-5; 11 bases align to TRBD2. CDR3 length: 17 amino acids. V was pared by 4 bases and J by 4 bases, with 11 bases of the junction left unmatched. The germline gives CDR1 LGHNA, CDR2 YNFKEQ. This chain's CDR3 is CASSLHTGLAVPETQYF. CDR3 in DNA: TGTGCCAGCAGCCTACACACGGGACTAGCGGTTCCAGAGACCCAGTACTTC.

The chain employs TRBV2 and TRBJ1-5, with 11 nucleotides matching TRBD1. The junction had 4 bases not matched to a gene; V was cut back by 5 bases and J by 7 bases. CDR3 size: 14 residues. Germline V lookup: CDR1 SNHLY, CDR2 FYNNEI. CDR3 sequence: CASSLGQGGQPQHF. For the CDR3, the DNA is TGTGCCAGCAGTTTGGGACAGGGGGGACAGCCCCAGCATTTT.

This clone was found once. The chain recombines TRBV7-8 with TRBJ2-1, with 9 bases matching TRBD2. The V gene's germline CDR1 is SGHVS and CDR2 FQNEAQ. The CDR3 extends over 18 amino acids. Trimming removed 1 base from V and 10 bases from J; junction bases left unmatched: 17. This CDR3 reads CASSLEGGRPAGGFEQFF. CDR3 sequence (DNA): TGTGCCAGCAGCTTAGAGGGAGGTCGCCCAGCGGGAGGTTTCGAGCAGTTCTTC.

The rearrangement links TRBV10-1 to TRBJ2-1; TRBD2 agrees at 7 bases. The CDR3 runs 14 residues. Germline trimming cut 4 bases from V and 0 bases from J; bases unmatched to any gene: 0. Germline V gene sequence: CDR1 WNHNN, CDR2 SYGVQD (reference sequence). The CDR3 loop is CASSGGGSYNEQFF. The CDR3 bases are TGCGCCAGCAGTGGCGGGGGCTCCTACAATGAGCAGTTCTTC.

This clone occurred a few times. The CDR3 is CASSFLGGAFF. In nucleotides, the CDR3 is TGTGCCAGCAGTTTCCTGGGGGGGGCTTTCTTT. V usage is TRBV7-9 and J usage is TRBJ1-1, with a possible D match to TRBD1 (5 bases). Germline CDR1 is SEHNR and CDR2 is FQNEAQ (reference sequence). The V and J ends lost 6 bases and 11 bases respectively, with 13 bases between them. The CDR3 loop spans 11 amino acids. Using reference TRBV7-9 and TRBJ1-1 for the parts outside the CDR3, the full variable domain is DTGVSQNPRHKITKRGQNVTFRCDPISEHNRLYWYRQTLGQGPEFLTYFQNEAQLEKSRLLSDRFSAERPKGSFSTLEIQRTEQGDSAMYLCASSFLGGAFFGQGTRLTVV.

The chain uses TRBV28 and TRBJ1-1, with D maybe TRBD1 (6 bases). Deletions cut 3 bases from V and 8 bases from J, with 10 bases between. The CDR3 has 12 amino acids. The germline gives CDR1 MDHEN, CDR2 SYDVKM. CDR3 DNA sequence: TGTGCCAGCAGTTTCGCAGGGGAGGAAGCTTTCTTT. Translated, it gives CASSFAGEEAFF.

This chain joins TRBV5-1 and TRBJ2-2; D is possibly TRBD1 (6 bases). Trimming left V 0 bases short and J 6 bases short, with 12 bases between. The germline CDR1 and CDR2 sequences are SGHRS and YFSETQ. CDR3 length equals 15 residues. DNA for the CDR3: TGCGCCAGCAGCTTGGAGGGCAGGGGAGCCGGGGAGCTGTTTTTT. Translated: CASSLEGRGAGELFF.

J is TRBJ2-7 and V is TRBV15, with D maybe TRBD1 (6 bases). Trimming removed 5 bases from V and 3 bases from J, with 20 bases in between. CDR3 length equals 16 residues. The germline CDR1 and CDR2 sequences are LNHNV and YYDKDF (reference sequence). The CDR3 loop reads CATSGGWGQDLYEQYF. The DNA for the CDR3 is TGTGCCACCAGCGGTGGTTGGGGACAAGACCTCTACGAGCAGTACTTC.

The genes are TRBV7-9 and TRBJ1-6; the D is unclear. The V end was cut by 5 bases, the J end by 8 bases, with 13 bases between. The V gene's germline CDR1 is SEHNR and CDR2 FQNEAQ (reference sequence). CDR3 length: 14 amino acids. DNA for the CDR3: TGTGCCAGCAGCCCCCAGTTTGAGGATTCACCCCTCCACTTT. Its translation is CASSPQFEDSPLHF.

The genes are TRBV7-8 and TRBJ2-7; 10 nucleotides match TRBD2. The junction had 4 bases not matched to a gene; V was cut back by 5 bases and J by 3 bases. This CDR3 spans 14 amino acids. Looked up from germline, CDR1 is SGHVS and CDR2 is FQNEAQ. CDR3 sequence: CASSLRTSGYEQYF. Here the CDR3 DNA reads TGTGCCAGCAGCCTCCGGACTAGCGGCTACGAGCAGTACTTC.

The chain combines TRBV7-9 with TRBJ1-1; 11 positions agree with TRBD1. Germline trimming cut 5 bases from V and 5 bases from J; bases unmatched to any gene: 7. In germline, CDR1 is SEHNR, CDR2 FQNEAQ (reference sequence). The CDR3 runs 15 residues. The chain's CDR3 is CASSPRTGGDTEAFF. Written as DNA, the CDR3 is TGTGCCAGCAGCCCGAGGACAGGGGGCGATACTGAAGCTTTCTTT.

The CDR3 nucleotides are TGCGCCAGCACCGAACTAGCGGGGGGGTCCTACGAGCAGTACTTC. Protein product: CASTELAGGSYEQYF. V is TRBV5-1 and J is TRBJ2-7; TRBD2 agrees at 13 bases. V was pared by 6 bases and J by 1 base, with 4 bases of the junction left unmatched. The CDR3 covers 15 residues. Germline values: CDR1 SGHRS, CDR2 YFSETQ.

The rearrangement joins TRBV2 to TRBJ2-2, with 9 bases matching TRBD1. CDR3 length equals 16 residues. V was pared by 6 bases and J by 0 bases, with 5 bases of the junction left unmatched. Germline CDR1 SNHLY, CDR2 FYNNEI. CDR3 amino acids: CASRVDRGTNTGELFF. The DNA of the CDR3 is TGTGCCAGCAGGGTGGACAGGGGAACGAACACCGGGGAGCTGTTTTTT.

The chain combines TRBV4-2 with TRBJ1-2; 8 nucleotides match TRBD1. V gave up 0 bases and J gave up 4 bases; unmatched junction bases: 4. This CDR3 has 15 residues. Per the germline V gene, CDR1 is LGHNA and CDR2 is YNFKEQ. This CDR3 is CASSQDDRGVYGYTF. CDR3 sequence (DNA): TGTGCCAGCAGCCAAGACGACAGGGGAGTCTATGGCTACACCTTC.

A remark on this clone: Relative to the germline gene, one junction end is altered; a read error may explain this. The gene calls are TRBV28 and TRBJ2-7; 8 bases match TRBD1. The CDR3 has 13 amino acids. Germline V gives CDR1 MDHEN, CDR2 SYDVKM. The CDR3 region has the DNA TGTGCCAGCAGTTTACCCCTGACAGGGGAGCGGTACTTC. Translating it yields CASSLPLTGERYF.

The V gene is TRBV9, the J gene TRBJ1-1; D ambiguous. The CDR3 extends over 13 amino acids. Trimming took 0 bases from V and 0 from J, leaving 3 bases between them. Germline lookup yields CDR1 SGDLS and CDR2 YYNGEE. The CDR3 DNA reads TGTGCCAGCAGCGTAGACATGAACACTGAAGCTTTCTTT. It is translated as CASSVDMNTEAFF.

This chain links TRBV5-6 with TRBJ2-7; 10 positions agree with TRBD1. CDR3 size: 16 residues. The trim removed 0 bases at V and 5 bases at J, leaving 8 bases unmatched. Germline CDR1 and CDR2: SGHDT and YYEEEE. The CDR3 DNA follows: TGTGCCAGCAGCTTGGGGTCGGGGACAGGGGCCCACGAGCAGTACTTC. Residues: CASSLGSGTGAHEQYF.